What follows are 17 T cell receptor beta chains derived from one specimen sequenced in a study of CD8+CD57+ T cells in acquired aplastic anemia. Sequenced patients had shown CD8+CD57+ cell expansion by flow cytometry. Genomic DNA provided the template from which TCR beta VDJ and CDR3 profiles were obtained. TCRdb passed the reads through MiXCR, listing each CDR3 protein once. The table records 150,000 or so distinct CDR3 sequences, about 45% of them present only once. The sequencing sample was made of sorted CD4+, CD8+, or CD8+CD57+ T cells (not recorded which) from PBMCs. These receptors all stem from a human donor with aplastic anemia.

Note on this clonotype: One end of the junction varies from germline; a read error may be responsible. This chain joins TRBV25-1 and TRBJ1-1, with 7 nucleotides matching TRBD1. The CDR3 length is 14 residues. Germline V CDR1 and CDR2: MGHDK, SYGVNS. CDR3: CASSVPGGGTGAFF. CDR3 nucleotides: TGTGCCAGCAGTGTTCCCGGAGGGGGCACTGGAGCTTTCTTT.

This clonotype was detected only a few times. The CDR3 nucleotides read TGTGCCAGCAGCAAAGGGGACTCGGGGACCCAGTACTTC. Residues: CASSKGDSGTQYF. The chain recombines TRBV7-3 with TRBJ2-5; the D gene is possibly TRBD2 (6 bases). Trimming removed 5 bases from V and 7 bases from J, with 14 bases in between. Germline V gene lookup returns CDR1 SGHTA and CDR2 FQGTGA. This CDR3 is 13 amino acids long. The complete variable domain, with remaining parts taken from reference TRBV7-3 and TRBJ2-5, reads GAGVSQTPSNKVTEKGKYVELRCDPISGHTALYWYRQSLGQGPEFLIYFQGTGAADDSGLPNDRFFAVRPEGSVSTLKIQRTERGDSAVYLCASSKGDSGTQYFGPGTRLLVL.

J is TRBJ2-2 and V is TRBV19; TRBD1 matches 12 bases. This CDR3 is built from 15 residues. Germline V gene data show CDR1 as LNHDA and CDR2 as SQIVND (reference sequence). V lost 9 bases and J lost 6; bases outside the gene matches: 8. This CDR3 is CASRGQGANAGELFF. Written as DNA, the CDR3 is TGTGCCAGCCGGGGACAGGGGGCTAATGCCGGGGAGCTGTTTTTT. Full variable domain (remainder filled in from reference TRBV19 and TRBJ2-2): DGGITQSPKYLFRKEGQNVTLSCEQNLNHDAMYWYRQDPGQGLRLIYYSQIVNDFQKGDIAEGYSVSREKKESFPLTVTSAQKNPTAFYLCASRGQGANAGELFFGEGSRLTVL.

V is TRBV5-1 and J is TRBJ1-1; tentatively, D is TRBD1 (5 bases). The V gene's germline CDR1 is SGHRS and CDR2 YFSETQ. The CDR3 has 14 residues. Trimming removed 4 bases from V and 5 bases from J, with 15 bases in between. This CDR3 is CASSQNRGKTEAFF. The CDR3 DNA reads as TGCGCCAGCAGCCAAAACCGGGGGAAAACTGAAGCTTTCTTT.

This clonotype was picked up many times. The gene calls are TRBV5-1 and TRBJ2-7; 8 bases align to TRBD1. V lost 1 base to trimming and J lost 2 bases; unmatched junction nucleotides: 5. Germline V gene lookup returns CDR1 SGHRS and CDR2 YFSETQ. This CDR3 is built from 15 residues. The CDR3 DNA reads TGCGCCAGCAGCTTGAATCCAGGGGGCCCCTACGAGCAGTACTTC. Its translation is CASSLNPGGPYEQYF.

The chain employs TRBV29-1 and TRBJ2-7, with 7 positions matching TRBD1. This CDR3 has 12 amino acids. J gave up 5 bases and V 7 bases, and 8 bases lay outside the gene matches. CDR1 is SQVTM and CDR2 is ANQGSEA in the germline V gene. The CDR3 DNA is TGCAGCGAATCCCAGACAGGGAACGAGCAGTACTTC. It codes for CSESQTGNEQYF.

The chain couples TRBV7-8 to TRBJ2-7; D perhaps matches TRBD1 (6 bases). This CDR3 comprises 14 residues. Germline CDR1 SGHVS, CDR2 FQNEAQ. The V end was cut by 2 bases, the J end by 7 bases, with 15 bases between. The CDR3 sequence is CASSLPGTTEEQYF. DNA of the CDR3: TGTGCCAGCAGCTTACCAGGGACAACTGAAGAGCAGTACTTC.

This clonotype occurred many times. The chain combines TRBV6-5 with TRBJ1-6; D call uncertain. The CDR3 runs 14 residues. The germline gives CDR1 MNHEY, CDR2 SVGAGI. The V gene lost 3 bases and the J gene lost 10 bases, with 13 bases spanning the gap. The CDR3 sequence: CASSYELLGSPLHF. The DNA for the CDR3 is TGTGCCAGCAGTTATGAGTTATTAGGGTCACCCCTCCACTTT.

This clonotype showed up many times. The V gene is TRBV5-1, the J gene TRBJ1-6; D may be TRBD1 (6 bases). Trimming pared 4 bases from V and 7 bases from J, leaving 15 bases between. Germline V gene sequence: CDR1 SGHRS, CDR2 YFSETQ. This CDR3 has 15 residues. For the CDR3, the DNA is TGCGCCAGCAGCCTCCGGGACATCGGAAATTCACCCCTCCACTTT. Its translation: CASSLRDIGNSPLHF. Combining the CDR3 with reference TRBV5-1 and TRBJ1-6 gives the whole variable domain KAGVTQTPRYLIKTRGQQVTLSCSPISGHRSVSWYQQTPGQGLQFLFEYFSETQRNKGNFPGRFSGRQFSNSRSEMNVSTLELGDSALYLCASSLRDIGNSPLHFGNGTRLTVT.

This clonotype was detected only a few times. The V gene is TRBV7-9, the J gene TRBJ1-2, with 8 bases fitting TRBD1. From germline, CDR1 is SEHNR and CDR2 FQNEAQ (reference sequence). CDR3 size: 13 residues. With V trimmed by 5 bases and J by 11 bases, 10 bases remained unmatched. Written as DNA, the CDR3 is TGTGCCAGCAGCGCGGACAGGGATGGTGGATACACCTTC. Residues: CASSADRDGGYTF.

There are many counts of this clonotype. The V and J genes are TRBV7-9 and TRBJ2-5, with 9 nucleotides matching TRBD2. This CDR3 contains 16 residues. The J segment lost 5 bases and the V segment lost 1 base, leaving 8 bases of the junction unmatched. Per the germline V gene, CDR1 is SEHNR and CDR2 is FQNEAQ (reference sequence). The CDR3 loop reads CASSLEAGLAFETQYF. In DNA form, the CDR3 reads TGTGCCAGCAGCTTAGAGGCAGGACTAGCGTTTGAGACCCAGTACTTC.

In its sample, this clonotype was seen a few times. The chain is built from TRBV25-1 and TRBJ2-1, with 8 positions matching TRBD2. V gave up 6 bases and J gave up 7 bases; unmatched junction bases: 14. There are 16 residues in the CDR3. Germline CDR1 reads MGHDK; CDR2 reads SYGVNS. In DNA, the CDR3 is TGTGCCAGCAGCCCGACCGCCGGGGGGGCAGGTAATGAGCAGTTCTTC. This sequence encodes CASSPTAGGAGNEQFF.

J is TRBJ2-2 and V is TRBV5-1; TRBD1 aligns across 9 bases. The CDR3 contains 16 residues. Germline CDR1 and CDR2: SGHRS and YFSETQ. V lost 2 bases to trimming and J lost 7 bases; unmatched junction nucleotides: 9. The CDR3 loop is CASSFRGQGASGELFF. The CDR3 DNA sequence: TGCGCCAGCAGCTTTAGGGGACAGGGAGCGAGCGGGGAGCTGTTTTTT. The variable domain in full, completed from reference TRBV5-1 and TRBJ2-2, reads KAGVTQTPRYLIKTRGQQVTLSCSPISGHRSVSWYQQTPGQGLQFLFEYFSETQRNKGNFPGRFSGRQFSNSRSEMNVSTLELGDSALYLCASSFRGQGASGELFFGEGSRLTVL.

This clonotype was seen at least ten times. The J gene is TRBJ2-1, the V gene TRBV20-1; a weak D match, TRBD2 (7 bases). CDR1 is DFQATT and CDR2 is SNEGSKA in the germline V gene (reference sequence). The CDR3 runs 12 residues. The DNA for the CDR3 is TGCAGGCAAGGGGGGGACTACAATGAGCAGTTCTTC. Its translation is CRQGGDYNEQFF.

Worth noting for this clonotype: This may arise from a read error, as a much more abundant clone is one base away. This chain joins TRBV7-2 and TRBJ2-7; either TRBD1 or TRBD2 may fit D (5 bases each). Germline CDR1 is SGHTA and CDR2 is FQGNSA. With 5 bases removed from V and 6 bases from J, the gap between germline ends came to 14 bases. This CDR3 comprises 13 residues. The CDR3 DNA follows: TGTGCCAGCAGCCGGGCAGGGACGAGCGAGCAGTACTTC. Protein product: CASSRAGTSEQYF.

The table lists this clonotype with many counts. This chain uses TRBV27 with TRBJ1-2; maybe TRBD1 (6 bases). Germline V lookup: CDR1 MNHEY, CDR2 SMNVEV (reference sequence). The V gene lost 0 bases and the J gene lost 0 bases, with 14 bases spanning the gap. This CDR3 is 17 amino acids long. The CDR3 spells CASSLSRRTAPNYGYTF. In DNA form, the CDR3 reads TGTGCCAGCAGTTTATCCCGCCGGACAGCGCCTAACTATGGCTACACCTTC.

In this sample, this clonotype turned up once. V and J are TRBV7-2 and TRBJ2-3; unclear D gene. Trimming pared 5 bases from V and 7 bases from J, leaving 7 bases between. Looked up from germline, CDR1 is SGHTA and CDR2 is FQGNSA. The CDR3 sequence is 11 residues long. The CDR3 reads CASSPSNTQYF. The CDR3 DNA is TGTGCCAGCAGCCCCTCGAATACGCAGTATTTT.